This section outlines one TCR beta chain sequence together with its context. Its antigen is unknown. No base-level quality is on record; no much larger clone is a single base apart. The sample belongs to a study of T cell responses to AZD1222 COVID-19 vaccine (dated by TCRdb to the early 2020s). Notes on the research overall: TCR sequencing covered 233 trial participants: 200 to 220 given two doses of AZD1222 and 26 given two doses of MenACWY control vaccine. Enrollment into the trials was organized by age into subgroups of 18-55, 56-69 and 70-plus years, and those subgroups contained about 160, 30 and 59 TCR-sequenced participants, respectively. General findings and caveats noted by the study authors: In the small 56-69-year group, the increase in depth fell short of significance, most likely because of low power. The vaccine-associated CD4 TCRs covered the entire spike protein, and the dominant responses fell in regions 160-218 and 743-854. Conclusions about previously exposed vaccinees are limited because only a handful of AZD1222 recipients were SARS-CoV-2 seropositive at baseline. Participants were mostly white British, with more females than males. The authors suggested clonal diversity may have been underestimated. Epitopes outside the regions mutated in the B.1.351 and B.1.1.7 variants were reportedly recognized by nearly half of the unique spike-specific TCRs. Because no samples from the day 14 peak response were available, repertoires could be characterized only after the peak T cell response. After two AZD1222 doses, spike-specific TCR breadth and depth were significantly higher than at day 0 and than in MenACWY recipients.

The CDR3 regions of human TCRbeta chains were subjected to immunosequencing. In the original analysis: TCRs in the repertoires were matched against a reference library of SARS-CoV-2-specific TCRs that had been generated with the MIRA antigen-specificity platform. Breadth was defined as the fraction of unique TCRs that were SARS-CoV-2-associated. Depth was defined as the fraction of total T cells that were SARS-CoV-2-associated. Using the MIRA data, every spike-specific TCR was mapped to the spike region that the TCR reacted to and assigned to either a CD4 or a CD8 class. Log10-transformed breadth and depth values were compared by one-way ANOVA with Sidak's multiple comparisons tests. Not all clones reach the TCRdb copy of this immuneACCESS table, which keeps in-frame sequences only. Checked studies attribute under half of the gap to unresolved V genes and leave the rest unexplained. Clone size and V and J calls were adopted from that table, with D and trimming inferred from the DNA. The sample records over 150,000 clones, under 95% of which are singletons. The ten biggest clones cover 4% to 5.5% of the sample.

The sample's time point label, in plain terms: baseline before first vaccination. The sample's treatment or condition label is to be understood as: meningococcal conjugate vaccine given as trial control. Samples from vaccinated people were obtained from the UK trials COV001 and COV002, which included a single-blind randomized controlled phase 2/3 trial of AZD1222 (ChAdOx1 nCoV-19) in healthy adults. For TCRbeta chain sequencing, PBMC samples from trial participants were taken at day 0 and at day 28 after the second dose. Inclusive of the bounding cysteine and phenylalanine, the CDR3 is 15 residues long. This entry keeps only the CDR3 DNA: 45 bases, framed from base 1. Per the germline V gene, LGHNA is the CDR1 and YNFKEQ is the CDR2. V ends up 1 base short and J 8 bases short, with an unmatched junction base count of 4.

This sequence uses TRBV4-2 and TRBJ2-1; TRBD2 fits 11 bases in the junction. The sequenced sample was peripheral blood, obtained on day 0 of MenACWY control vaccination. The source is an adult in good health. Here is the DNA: TGTGCCAGCAGCCAAGGGGGGACTAGCGGCTATGAGCAGTTCTTC. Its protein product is CASSQGGTSGYEQFF.